This TCR beta chain was identified during a study of vaccination effects on CD4 cells after COVID-19. Within the ViraFEST assay, antigen-specific CD4+ T cells underwent expansion with viral peptide pools prior to sequencing. After less than twelve days in culture, the CD4+ T cells were isolated. Vaccinated participants had no history of SARS-CoV-2 infection and tested negative for nucleocapsid antibodies. A density of about 2.2 million PBMC per well was used; these cells were cultured with approximately 9.3 IU/ml IL-2 and roughly 10 ug/ml peptides. On this clone: Its antigen is still unknown.

Study conclusions and caveats: Healthy vaccinees' vaccine-induced clones included only 1 of 255 cross-reacting with common cold coronaviruses. Whether induced by infection or by vaccine, clones showed marked clonal contraction late after vaccination.

Libraries were prepared by immunoSEQ multiplex PCR; TCRdb keeps only in-frame clonotypes and omits some of them. The table shows about 63,000 clones, with about 79% occurring only once. The CDR3 is made up of 14 amino acids. The chain is built from TRBV21-1 and TRBJ2-1; the table's D call TRBD1 went unverified against the DNA. TRBV21-1 is a recognized pseudogene. The clonotype comes from a human donor who received a COVID-19 vaccine. The sample in question was CD4+ T cells from PBMCs cultured with HCoV-OC43 spike peptides, obtained before COVID-19 vaccination. Specified subset: HCoV-OC43 spike overlapping peptide pool stimulation. The CDR3 loop is CASSGTGGFNEQFF. Here the CDR3 DNA reads TGTGCCAGCAGTGGGACAGGGGGCTTCAATGAGCAGTTCTTC.